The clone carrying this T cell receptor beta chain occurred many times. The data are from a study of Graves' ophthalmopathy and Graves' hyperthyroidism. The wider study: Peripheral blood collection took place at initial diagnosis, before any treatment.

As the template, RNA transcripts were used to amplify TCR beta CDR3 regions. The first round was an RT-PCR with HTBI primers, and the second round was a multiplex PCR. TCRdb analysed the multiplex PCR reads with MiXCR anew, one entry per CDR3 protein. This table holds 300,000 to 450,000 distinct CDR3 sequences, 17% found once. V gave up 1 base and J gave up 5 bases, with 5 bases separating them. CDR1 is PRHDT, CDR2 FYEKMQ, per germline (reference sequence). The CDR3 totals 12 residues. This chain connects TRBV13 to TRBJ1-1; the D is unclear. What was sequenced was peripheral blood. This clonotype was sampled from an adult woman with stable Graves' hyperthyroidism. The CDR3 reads CASSLAVTEAFF. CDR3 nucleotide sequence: TGTGCCAGCAGCTTAGCGGTTACTGAAGCTTTCTTT.